This TCR beta chain was identified in a study of spatial heterogeneity in lung cancer. Looking at the study overall: Raw reads contained each unique TCR and UMI combination more than ten times on average. The study, taken as a whole, reports: Resection blood, more than follow-up blood, showed ubiquitous expanded tumor TCRs.

This sample's time point: sample taken at primary tumor resection. From tumor, nontumor lung or frozen PBMC, whole RNA was taken unsorted for sequencing. The donors comprised 70 to 85 untreated early-stage non-small cell lung cancer patients. Comments on this clonotype: The antigen is not known.

V gave up 5 bases and J gave up 6 bases, with 11 bases separating them. In germline, CDR1 is SGHTA, CDR2 FQGTGA. This CDR3 region has 13 residues. Carried by each TCR cDNA molecule was a unique molecular identifier. In TCRdb, the 5' RACE reads were re-called with MiXCR into one record per CDR3 protein. The sample records 50,000 to 65,000 distinct CDR3 sequences, 7.5% to 8.5% being singletons. The V and J genes are TRBV7-3 and TRBJ2-1; D gene ambiguous. The specimen was PBMCs, collected at surgery. The sequence came from a female donor with early-stage non-small cell lung cancer. The CDR3 loop is CASSPELANEQFF. Written as DNA, the CDR3 is TGTGCCAGCAGCCCGGAGTTGGCCAATGAGCAGTTCTTC.